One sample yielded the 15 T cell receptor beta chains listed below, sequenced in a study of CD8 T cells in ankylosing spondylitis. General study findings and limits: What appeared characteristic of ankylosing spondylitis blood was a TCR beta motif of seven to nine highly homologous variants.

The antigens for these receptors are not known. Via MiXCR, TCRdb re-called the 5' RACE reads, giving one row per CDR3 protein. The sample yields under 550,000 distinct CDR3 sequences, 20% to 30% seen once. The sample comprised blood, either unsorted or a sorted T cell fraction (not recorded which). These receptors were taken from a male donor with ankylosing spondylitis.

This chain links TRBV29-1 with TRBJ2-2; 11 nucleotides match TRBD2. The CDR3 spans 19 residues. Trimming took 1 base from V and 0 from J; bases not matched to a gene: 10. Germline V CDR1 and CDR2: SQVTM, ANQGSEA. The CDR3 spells CSVEGPISGRAANTGELFF. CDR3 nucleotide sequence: TGCAGCGTTGAAGGACCCATTAGCGGGAGGGCAGCGAACACCGGGGAGCTGTTTTTT.

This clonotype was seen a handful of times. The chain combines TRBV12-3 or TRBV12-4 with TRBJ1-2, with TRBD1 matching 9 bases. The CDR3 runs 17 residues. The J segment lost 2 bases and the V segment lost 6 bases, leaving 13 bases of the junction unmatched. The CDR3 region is CASSGQGQGPSNYGYTF. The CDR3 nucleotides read TGTGCCAGCAGCGGGCAGGGACAGGGCCCTTCGAACTATGGCTACACCTTC.

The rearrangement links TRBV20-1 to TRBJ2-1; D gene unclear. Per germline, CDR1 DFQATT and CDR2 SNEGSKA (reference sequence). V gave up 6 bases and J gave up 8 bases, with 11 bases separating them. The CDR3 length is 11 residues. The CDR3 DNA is TGCAGTGCGCTAGGATCCGATGAGCAGTTCTTC. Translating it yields CSALGSDEQFF.

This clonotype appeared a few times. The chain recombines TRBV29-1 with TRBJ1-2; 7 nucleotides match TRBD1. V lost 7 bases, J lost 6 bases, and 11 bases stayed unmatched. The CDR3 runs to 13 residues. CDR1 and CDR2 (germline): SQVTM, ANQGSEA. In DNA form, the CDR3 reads TGCAGCGCGGGGACAGTCTTGGACAATGGCTACACCTTC. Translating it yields CSAGTVLDNGYTF.

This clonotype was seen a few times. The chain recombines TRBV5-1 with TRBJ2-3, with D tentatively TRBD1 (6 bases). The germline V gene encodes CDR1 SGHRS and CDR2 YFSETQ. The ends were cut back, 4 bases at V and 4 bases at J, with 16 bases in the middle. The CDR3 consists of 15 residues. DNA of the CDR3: TGCGCCAGCAGCCCGGAACACAGGGAATCAGATACGCAGTATTTT. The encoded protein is CASSPEHRESDTQYF. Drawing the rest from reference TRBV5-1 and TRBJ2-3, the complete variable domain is KAGVTQTPRYLIKTRGQQVTLSCSPISGHRSVSWYQQTPGQGLQFLFEYFSETQRNKGNFPGRFSGRQFSNSRSEMNVSTLELGDSALYLCASSPEHRESDTQYFGPGTRLTVL.

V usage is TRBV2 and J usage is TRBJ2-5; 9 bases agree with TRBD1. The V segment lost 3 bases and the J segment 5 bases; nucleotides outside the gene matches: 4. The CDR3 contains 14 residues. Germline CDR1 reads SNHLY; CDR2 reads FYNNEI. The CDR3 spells CASSEQQGAETQYF. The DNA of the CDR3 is TGTGCCAGCAGTGAGCAACAGGGGGCTGAGACCCAGTACTTC.

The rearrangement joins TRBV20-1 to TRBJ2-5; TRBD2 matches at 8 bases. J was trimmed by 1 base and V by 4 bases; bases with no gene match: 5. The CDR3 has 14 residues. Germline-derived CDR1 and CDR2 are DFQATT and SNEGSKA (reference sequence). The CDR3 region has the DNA TGCAGTGCTAATGGACTAGCAGGCCAAGAGACCCAGTACTTC. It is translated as CSANGLAGQETQYF.

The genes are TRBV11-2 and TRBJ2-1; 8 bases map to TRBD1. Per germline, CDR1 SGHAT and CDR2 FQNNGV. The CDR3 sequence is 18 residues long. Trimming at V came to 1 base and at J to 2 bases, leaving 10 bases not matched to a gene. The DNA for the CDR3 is TGTGCCAGCAGCTTAGGAGTGGGACAGGTCCACCCCTACAATGAGCAGTTCTTC. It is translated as CASSLGVGQVHPYNEQFF. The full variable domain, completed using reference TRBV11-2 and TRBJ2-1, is EAGVAQSPRYKIIEKRQSVAFWCNPISGHATLYWYQQILGQGPKLLIQFQNNGVVDDSQLPKDRFSAERLKGVDSTLKIQPAKLEDSAVYLCASSLGVGQVHPYNEQFFGPGTRLTVL.

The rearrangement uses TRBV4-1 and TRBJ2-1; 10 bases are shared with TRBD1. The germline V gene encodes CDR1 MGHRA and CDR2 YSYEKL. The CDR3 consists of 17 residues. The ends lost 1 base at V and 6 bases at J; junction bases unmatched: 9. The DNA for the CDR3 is TGCGCCAGCAGCCAAGGGACAGGGGGGTTGATGTCCAATGAGCAGTTCTTC. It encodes CASSQGTGGLMSNEQFF.

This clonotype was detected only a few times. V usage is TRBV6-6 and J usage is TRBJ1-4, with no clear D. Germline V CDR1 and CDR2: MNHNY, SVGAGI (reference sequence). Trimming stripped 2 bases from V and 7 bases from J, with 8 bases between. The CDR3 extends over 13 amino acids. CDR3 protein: CASSYAKSEKLFF. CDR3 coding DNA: TGTGCCAGCAGTTACGCGAAGAGTGAAAAACTGTTTTTT.

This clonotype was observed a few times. This CDR3 reads CSGRSGGAGSTDTQYF. The CDR3 coding sequence is TGCAGTGGAAGATCTGGGGGAGCGGGAAGCACAGATACGCAGTATTTT. V gene TRBV20-1 combines with J gene TRBJ2-3; 7 bases match TRBD2. CDR1 DFQATT and CDR2 SNEGSKA come from the germline V gene (reference sequence). V shed 7 bases and J 0 bases; nucleotides not matched to a gene: 13. This CDR3 is 16 amino acids long.

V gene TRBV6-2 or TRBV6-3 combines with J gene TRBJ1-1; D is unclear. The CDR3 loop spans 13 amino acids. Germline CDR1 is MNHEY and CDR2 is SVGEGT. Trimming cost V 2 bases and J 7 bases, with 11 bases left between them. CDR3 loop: CASSYLGAYEAFF. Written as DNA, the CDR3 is TGTGCCAGCAGTTACCTGGGTGCATATGAAGCTTTCTTT.

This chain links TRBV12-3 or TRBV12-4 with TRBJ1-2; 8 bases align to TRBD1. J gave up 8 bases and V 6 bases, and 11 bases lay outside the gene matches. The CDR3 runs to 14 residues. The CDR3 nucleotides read TGTGCCAGCAGCCGGACAGGGCTTCAGCGGGGCTACACCTTC. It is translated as CASSRTGLQRGYTF.

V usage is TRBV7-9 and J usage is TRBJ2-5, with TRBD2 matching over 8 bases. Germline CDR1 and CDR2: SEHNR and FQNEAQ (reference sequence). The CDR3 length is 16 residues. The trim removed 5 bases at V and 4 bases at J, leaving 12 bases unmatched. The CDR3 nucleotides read TGTGCCAGCAGCCGCCCCCGGGGGGGTACAGGAGAGACCCAGTACTTC. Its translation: CASSRPRGGTGETQYF. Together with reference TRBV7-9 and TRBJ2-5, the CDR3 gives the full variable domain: DTGVSQNPRHKITKRGQNVTFRCDPISEHNRLYWYRQTLGQGPEFLTYFQNEAQLEKSRLLSDRFSAERPKGSFSTLEIQRTEQGDSAMYLCASSRPRGGTGETQYFGPGTRLLVL.

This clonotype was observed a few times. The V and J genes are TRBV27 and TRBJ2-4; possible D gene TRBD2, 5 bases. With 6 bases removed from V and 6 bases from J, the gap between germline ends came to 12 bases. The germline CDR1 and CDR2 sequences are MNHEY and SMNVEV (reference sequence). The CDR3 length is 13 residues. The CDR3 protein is CASSRAGGNIQYF. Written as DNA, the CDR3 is TGTGCCAGCAGCCGGGCGGGCGGAAACATTCAGTACTTC.